This is a list of T cell receptor beta chains from one sample in a study of blood T cell repertoires in COVID-19. TCRdb keeps only in-frame clones here, not all; method: immunoSEQ multiplex PCR. The sample consists of 100,000 to 150,000 clones, 84% of them appearing once. The source material was peripheral blood. The receptors stem from a woman aged 60-75 years with acute or convalescent COVID-19. The CDR3 runs from the conserved cysteine through the conserved F or W. The D gene is left open where the match is weak. Size values are once, few and many counts, or a class for expanded clones, and some rows have none.

d_gene	abundance	v_gene	len	j_gene	CDR3aa	CDR3nt
TRBD1	-	TRBV2	14	TRBJ2-3	CASQDRGRTDTQYF	TGTGCCAGCCAAGACAGGGGGCGCACAGATACGCAGTATTTT
TRBD1	-	TRBV30	14	TRBJ1-1	CAWGRDSRNTEAFF	TGTGCCTGGGGCCGGGACAGTAGGAACACTGAAGCTTTCTTT
-	-	TRBV4-2	12	TRBJ2-1	CASSQGSNGEFF	TGTGCCAGCAGCCAAGGGTCTAACGGGGAGTTCTTC
-	-	TRBV7-9	14	TRBJ1-1	CASSPGSSNTEAFF	TGTGCCAGCAGCCCAGGCTCGTCGAACACTGAAGCTTTCTTT
-	once	TRBV7-9	11	TRBJ1-1	CASSLVREAFF	TGTGCCAGCAGCTTAGTACGGGAGGCTTTCTTT
-	-	TRBV11-2	13	TRBJ1-2	CASSFTNGGGYTF	TGTGCCAGCAGCTTCACTAACGGGGGAGGCTACACCTTC
TRBD2	-	TRBV5-5	18	TRBJ2-3	CASSRTSGGPSSTDTQYF	TGTGCCAGCAGCCGGACTAGCGGGGGGCCGTCTAGCACAGATACGCAGTATTTT
-	once	TRBV3-1/TRBV3-2	14	TRBJ1-3	CASSRTVSGNTIYF	TGTGCCAGCAGTCGGACAGTTTCTGGAAACACCATATATTTT
TRBD1	-	TRBV2	14	TRBJ2-5	CASSSDRAQETQYF	TGTGCCAGCAGTTCGGACAGGGCCCAAGAGACCCAGTACTTC
-	-	TRBV12-5	15	TRBJ2-3	CASGLPGEVTDTQYF	TGTGCTAGTGGTCTCCCCGGGGAAGTGACAGATACGCAGTATTTT
-	-	TRBV29-1	16	TRBJ2-6	CSVEDVGARGANVLTF	TGCAGCGTTGAAGATGTAGGAGCGAGAGGGGCCAACGTCCTGACTTTC
TRBD1	-	TRBV2	14	TRBJ1-5	CASRGQLNHQPQHF	TGTGCCAGCAGGGGACAGCTAAACCATCAGCCCCAGCATTTT
TRBD1	once	TRBV6-2/TRBV6-3	17	TRBJ2-4	CASSPATGEEAKNIQYF	TGTGCCAGCAGCCCTGCGACAGGGGAAGAGGCCAAAAACATTCAGTACTTC
-	-	TRBV11-2	14	TRBJ2-5	CASRPSSLGETQYF	TGTGCCAGCAGGCCCTCTAGTTTAGGAGAGACCCAGTACTTC
-	-	TRBV2	14	TRBJ1-2	CASTVWRQSNGYTF	TGTGCCAGCACCGTCTGGCGGCAATCTAATGGCTACACCTTC
-	once	TRBV6-1	16	TRBJ1-5	CASSEVWGGSNQPQHF	TGTGCCAGCAGTGAAGTGTGGGGGGGTAGCAATCAGCCCCAGCATTTT
-	-	TRBV6-5	15	TRBJ1-2	CASSPTGLPNYGYTF	TGTGCCAGCAGTCCTACGGGACTTCCTAACTATGGCTACACCTTC
-	-	TRBV10-1	14	TRBJ2-2	CASSEASNTGELFF	TGCGCCAGCAGTGAGGCGTCGAACACCGGGGAGCTGTTTTTT
-	-	TRBV19	15	TRBJ1-2	CASSIRGGQENGYTF	TGTGCCAGTAGTATTCGTGGAGGGCAGGAGAATGGCTACACCTTC
-	-	TRBV5-1	12	TRBJ2-7	CASSLAPNEQYF	TGCGCCAGCAGCTTGGCCCCAAACGAGCAGTACTTC
-	-	TRBV4-1	15	TRBJ1-1	CASSQGGGWNTEAFF	TGCGCCAGCAGCCAAGGCGGCGGTTGGAACACTGAAGCTTTCTTT
-	-	TRBV7-8	12	TRBJ1-1	CASSSQGTEAFF	TGTGCCAGCAGTTCTCAGGGAACTGAAGCTTTCTTT
-	-	TRBV4-1	15	TRBJ2-2	CASSYRGAATGELFF	TGCGCCAGCAGCTACCGCGGGGCAGCCACCGGGGAGCTGTTTTTT
TRBD2	-	TRBV4-1	19	TRBJ2-3	CASSYPGERGSIMADTQYF	TGCGCCAGCAGCTATCCTGGGGAGCGGGGGTCAATAATGGCAGATACGCAGTATTTT
-	-	TRBV15	13	TRBJ1-2	CATSRQDFQGYTF	TGTGCCACCAGCAGACAAGATTTCCAGGGCTACACCTTC
-	-	TRBV6-5	15	TRBJ2-3	CASSRDNRPTDTQYF	TGTGCCAGCAGCCGGGACAATAGGCCCACAGATACGCAGTATTTT